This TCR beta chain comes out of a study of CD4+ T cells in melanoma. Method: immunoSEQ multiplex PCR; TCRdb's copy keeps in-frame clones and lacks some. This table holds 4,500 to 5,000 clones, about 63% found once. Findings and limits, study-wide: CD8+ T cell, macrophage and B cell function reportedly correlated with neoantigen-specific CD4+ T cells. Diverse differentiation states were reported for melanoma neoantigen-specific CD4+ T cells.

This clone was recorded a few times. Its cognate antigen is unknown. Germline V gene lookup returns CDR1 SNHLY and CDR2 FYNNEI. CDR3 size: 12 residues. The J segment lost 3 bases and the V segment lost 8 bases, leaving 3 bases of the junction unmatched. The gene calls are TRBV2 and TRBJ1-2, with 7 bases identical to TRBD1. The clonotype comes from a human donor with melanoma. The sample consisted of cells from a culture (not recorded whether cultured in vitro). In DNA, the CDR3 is TGTGCCAGCCGAGGACAGGACTATGGCTACACCTTC. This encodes CASRGQDYGYTF.